The 2 T cell receptor beta chains listed next were all sequenced from one sample in a study of blood T cell repertoires in COVID-19. Libraries were prepared by immunoSEQ multiplex PCR; TCRdb keeps only in-frame clonotypes and omits some of them. Among about 210,000 clones, roughly 81% were seen once, and the ten largest hold approximately 8.1%. The material sequenced was peripheral blood. Receptor source: a woman aged 45-60 years with active or convalescent COVID-19.

Comments on this clone: Other nucleotide sequences from this sample produce the same CDR3. The chain couples TRBV5-1 to TRBJ1-1, with 8 bases aligning to TRBD1. Germline loops: CDR1 SGHRS, CDR2 YFSETQ. The CDR3 runs to 14 residues. V lost 0 bases to trimming and J lost 5 bases; unmatched junction nucleotides: 3. CDR3 residues: CASSLDTGGTEAFF. For the CDR3, the DNA is TGCGCCAGCAGCTTGGATACAGGGGGGACTGAAGCTTTCTTT.

The chain employs TRBV5-6 and TRBJ1-5; 9 positions agree with TRBD1. Germline CDR1 is SGHDT and CDR2 is YYEEEE. The CDR3 totals 16 residues. V gave up 4 bases and J gave up 1 base; unmatched junction bases: 6. CDR3 sequence reads: CASSIFGQGSNQPQHF. The CDR3 coding sequence is TGTGCCAGCAGCATATTTGGACAGGGGAGCAATCAGCCCCAGCATTTT.